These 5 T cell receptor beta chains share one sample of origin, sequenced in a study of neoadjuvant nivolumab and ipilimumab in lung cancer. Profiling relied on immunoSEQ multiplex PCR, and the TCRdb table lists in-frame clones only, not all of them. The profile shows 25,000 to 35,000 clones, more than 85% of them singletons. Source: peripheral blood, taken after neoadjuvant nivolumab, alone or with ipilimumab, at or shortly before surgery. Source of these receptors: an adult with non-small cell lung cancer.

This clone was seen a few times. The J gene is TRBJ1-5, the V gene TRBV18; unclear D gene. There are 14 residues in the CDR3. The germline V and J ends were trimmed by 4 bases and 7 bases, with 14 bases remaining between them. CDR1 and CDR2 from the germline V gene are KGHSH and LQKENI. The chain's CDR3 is CASSLSGDNQPQHF. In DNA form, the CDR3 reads TGTGCCAGCTCACTAAGCGGGGATAACCAGCCCCAGCATTTT. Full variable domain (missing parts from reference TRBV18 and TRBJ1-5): NAGVMQNPRHLVRRRGQEARLRCSPMKGHSHVYWYRQLPEEGLKFMVYLQKENIIDESGMPKERFSAEFPKEGPSILRIQQVVRGDSAAYFCASSLSGDNQPQHFGDGTRLSIL.

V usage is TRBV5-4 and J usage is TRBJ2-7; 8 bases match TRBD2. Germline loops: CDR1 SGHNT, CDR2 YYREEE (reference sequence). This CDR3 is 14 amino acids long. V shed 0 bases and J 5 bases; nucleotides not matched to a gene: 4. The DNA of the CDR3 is TGTGCCAGCAGCTTGGAGGGGACTAGAGACGAGCAGTACTTC. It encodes CASSLEGTRDEQYF.

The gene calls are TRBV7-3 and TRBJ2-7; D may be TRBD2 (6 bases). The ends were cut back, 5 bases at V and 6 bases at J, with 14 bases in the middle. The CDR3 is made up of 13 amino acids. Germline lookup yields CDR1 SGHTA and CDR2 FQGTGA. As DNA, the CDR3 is TGTGCCAGCAGCACAACTGGGGGGTCCGAGCAGTACTTC. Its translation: CASSTTGGSEQYF.

CDR3 protein: CASSSLAGGGTDTQYF. CDR3 DNA: TGCGCCAGCAGCTCTTTGGCGGGAGGGGGCACAGATACGCAGTATTTT. The genes are TRBV5-1 and TRBJ2-3; TRBD2 aligns across 9 bases. Germline CDR1 reads SGHRS; CDR2 reads YFSETQ. The J segment lost 1 base and the V segment lost 3 bases, leaving 6 bases of the junction unmatched. The length of the CDR3 is 16 residues.

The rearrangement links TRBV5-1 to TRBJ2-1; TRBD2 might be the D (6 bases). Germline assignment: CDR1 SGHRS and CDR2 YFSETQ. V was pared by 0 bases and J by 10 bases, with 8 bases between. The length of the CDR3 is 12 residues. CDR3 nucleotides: TGCGCCAGCAGCTTGGTGGGAGGAGAGCAGTTCTTC. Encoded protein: CASSLVGGEQFF.